One and the same sample provided the 21 T cell receptor beta chains below, sequenced in a study of post-analysis software for immune sequencing data. Findings and caveats of the study: Among a few TRBV segments more frequent in patients than controls were TRBV5-6, TRBV5-1 and TRBV20-1.

cDNA libraries for TCR beta contained unique molecular identifiers. MiXCR was run by TCRdb on the PCR reads, yielding one entry per CDR3 protein. Of roughly 650,000 distinct CDR3 sequences in the sample, 55% to 60% are singletons; the top ten hold around 11%. Their antigen targets remain unknown. Sample: blood. Source of these receptors: a girl aged 2 to 10 with multiple sclerosis.

Only a few counts were recorded for this clonotype. This sequence joins TRBV29-1 and TRBJ2-2, with D possibly called TRBD1 or TRBD2 (6 bases each). Trimming shortened V by 7 bases and J by 2 bases, and 14 bases separated the two germline ends. The CDR3 loop spans 14 amino acids. Per the germline V gene, CDR1 is SQVTM and CDR2 is ANQGSEA. CDR3 region: CSAGGGSNTGELFF. Here the CDR3 DNA reads TGCAGCGCCGGAGGGGGGTCCAACACCGGGGAGCTGTTTTTT.

CDR3 DNA: TGTGCCAGCAGATTTCCGGGCTCCTACGAGCAGTACTTC. This translates into CASRFPGSYEQYF. V is TRBV6-2 or TRBV6-3 and J is TRBJ2-7; no reliable D call. This CDR3 region has 13 residues. V gave up 6 bases and J gave up 0 bases, with 9 bases separating them. CDR1 and CDR2 (germline): MNHEY, SVGEGT.

The gene calls are TRBV7-8 and TRBJ2-1; 10 nucleotides agree with TRBD2. Germline V CDR1 and CDR2: SGHVS, FQNEAQ. The CDR3 runs 14 residues. Trimming took 1 base from V and 14 from J; bases not matched to a gene: 8. CDR3 sequence: CASSLGGLAGAEFF. Written as DNA, the CDR3 is TGTGCCAGCAGCTTAGGAGGGCTAGCGGGAGCAGAGTTCTTC.

The rearrangement uses TRBV6-5 and TRBJ1-1; the match to TRBD1 covers 9 bases. CDR3 length: 16 amino acids. Losses at the gene ends were 0 bases for V and 2 bases for J; bases not matched to a gene: 4. The germline V gene encodes CDR1 MNHEY and CDR2 SVGAGI. CDR3 region: CASSYSGTGLNTEAFF. The CDR3 DNA sequence: TGTGCCAGCAGTTACTCGGGGACAGGGTTAAACACTGAAGCTTTCTTT.

The rearrangement links TRBV7-8 to TRBJ1-5; D unresolved. Trimming shortened V by 4 bases and J by 4 bases, and 11 bases separated the two germline ends. The CDR3 length is 14 residues. Germline CDR1 and CDR2: SGHVS and FQNEAQ. Here the CDR3 DNA reads TGTGCCAGCAGCTCTCAGACTTTTAATCAGCCCCAGCATTTT. Translation: CASSSQTFNQPQHF.

The J gene is TRBJ2-7, the V gene TRBV15; TRBD2 might be the D (5 bases). Germline lookup yields CDR1 LNHNV and CDR2 YYDKDF (reference sequence). V lost 0 bases and J lost 4, with 10 bases in between. The CDR3 has 14 residues. CDR3: CATSRDGVEYEQYF. In nucleotides, the CDR3 is TGTGCCACCAGCAGAGACGGGGTGGAGTACGAGCAGTACTTC.

This clonotype was detected only a few times. The chain joins TRBV6-6 to TRBJ2-1; TRBD2 matches at 7 bases. This CDR3 spans 13 amino acids. Germline CDR1 reads MNHNY; CDR2 reads SVGAGI (reference sequence). V trimming: 7 bases; J trimming: 6 bases; junction bases outside the gene matches: 6. CDR3 DNA sequence: TGTGCCAGCACCCAGTCGGGGGGCAATGAGCAGTTCTTC. Its translation is CASTQSGGNEQFF.

The chain couples TRBV6-5 to TRBJ1-1; tentatively, D is TRBD1 (5 bases). CDR3 size: 13 residues. The V and J ends lost 2 bases and 5 bases respectively, with 9 bases between them. Germline values: CDR1 MNHEY, CDR2 SVGAGI. CDR3 amino acids: CASSYGTGTEAFF. CDR3 coding DNA: TGTGCCAGCAGTTACGGGACGGGGACTGAAGCTTTCTTT.

This clonotype has only one observation. The chain recombines TRBV27 with TRBJ1-2, with D perhaps matching TRBD1 (5 bases). Germline V CDR1 and CDR2: MNHEY, SMNVEV (reference sequence). Trimming cost V 4 bases and J 2 bases, with 11 bases left between them. CDR3 length: 14 amino acids. CDR3 in amino acids: CASSWDGANYGYTF. In DNA, the CDR3 is TGTGCCAGCAGTTGGGACGGAGCCAACTATGGCTACACCTTC.

The rearrangement links TRBV18 to TRBJ2-7; D is undetermined. Germline V gene sequence: CDR1 KGHSH, CDR2 LQKENI. V gave up 2 bases and J gave up 5 bases, with 4 bases separating them. The length of the CDR3 is 11 residues. CDR3 sequence (DNA): TGTGCCAGCTCACCATCGGACGAGCAGTACTTC. As protein: CASSPSDEQYF.

The chain has TRBV7-2 and TRBJ1-4; the D gene is possibly TRBD1 (5 bases). CDR3 length equals 15 residues. CDR1 is SGHTA, CDR2 FQGNSA, per germline. V was shortened by 5 bases and J by 6 bases, with 16 bases between the two germline ends. CDR3 protein: CASSLGAGPHEKLFF. Here the CDR3 DNA reads TGTGCCAGCAGCCTCGGGGCGGGGCCCCATGAAAAACTGTTTTTT.

The chain joins TRBV5-1 to TRBJ2-3; 7 nucleotides align to TRBD2. Germline values: CDR1 SGHRS, CDR2 YFSETQ. The CDR3 runs to 14 residues. The J segment lost 0 bases and the V segment lost 3 bases, leaving 1 base of the junction unmatched. The CDR3 protein is CASSSGGSTDTQYF. The CDR3 bases are TGCGCCAGCAGCTCCGGGGGGAGCACAGATACGCAGTATTTT. Full variable domain (rest looked up from reference TRBV5-1 and TRBJ2-3): KAGVTQTPRYLIKTRGQQVTLSCSPISGHRSVSWYQQTPGQGLQFLFEYFSETQRNKGNFPGRFSGRQFSNSRSEMNVSTLELGDSALYLCASSSGGSTDTQYFGPGTRLTVL.

The gene calls are TRBV6-5 and TRBJ2-1, with a weak D call TRBD1 (6 bases). The CDR3 consists of 15 residues. In germline, CDR1 is MNHEY, CDR2 SVGAGI. V dropped 2 bases and J dropped 8 bases, with 16 bases sitting between them. The CDR3 DNA sequence: TGTGCCAGCAGTTACCCTCCCGGGACAAAAGATGAGCAGTTCTTC. This codes for CASSYPPGTKDEQFF.

J is TRBJ2-1 and V is TRBV7-2, with D tentatively TRBD1 (6 bases). Germline V CDR1 and CDR2: SGHTA, FQGNSA. The germline V and J ends were trimmed by 7 bases and 9 bases, with 25 bases remaining between them. This CDR3 is 16 amino acids long. The CDR3, as DNA: TGTGCCAGCAACCCGCACAGGACAGTCGATTGGGGTGAGCAGTTCTTC. It is translated as CASNPHRTVDWGEQFF.

Only a few counts were recorded for this clonotype. This chain uses TRBV29-1 with TRBJ2-5, with a weak D call TRBD1 (5 bases). The J call could be wrong; TRBJ2-7 is a better fit for the DNA end. Germline CDR1 reads SQVTM; CDR2 reads ANQGSEA. The CDR3 length is 13 residues. The chain's CDR3 is CSGGHDPPPEQYF. In DNA, the CDR3 is TGCAGCGGCGGACACGACCCGCCTCCCGAGCAGTACTTC.

The chain is built from TRBV7-3 and TRBJ2-5, with 7 bases matching TRBD2. The CDR3 loop spans 16 amino acids. Germline CDR1 is SGHTA and CDR2 is FQGTGA. Trimming took 5 bases from V and 4 from J; bases not matched to a gene: 13. The CDR3 is CASSPWGGSRRETQYF. The CDR3 nucleotides read TGTGCCAGCAGCCCCTGGGGCGGGAGCAGGCGAGAGACCCAGTACTTC. The full variable domain, with the rest looked up from reference TRBV7-3 and TRBJ2-5, is GAGVSQTPSNKVTEKGKYVELRCDPISGHTALYWYRQSLGQGPEFLIYFQGTGAADDSGLPNDRFFAVRPEGSVSTLKIQRTERGDSAVYLCASSPWGGSRRETQYFGPGTRLLVL.

The V and J genes are TRBV18 and TRBJ1-1, with 8 bases fitting TRBD1. The V segment lost 6 bases and the J segment 8 bases; nucleotides outside the gene matches: 8. The germline gives CDR1 KGHSH, CDR2 LQKENI. This CDR3 is built from 13 residues. CDR3 sequence: CASSSDRVREAFF. The CDR3, as DNA: TGTGCCAGCTCCTCGGACAGGGTACGAGAAGCTTTCTTT. The variable domain in full, with the rest retrieved from reference TRBV18 and TRBJ1-1, is NAGVMQNPRHLVRRRGQEARLRCSPMKGHSHVYWYRQLPEEGLKFMVYLQKENIIDESGMPKERFSAEFPKEGPSILRIQQVVRGDSAAYFCASSSDRVREAFFGQGTRLTVV.

The V call is TRBV12-3 or TRBV12-4, the J call TRBJ1-2; weak D call: TRBD1 (6 bases). CDR3 length equals 15 residues. The V end was cut by 5 bases, the J end by 0 bases, with 13 bases between. CDR3 in DNA: TGTGCCAGCAGTAATGCAGGGGAAGCTAACTATGGCTACACCTTC. Its translation: CASSNAGEANYGYTF.

The DNA of the CDR3 is TGCGCCAGCATAGACAGAACAGATACGCAGTATTTT. Its translation: CASIDRTDTQYF. The chain links TRBV5-1 to TRBJ2-3; D perhaps matches TRBD1 (5 bases). Germline values: CDR1 SGHRS, CDR2 YFSETQ. There are 12 residues in the CDR3. Trimming left V 6 bases short and J 3 bases short, with 8 bases between.

The chain links TRBV6-1 to TRBJ2-2, with a possible D match to TRBD2 (5 bases). This CDR3 region has 14 residues. Germline V CDR1 and CDR2: MNHNS, SASEGT. Trimming removed 8 bases from V and 6 bases from J, with 16 bases in between. CDR3 loop: CASGQLALSGELFF. As DNA, the CDR3 is TGTGCCAGCGGCCAGCTAGCTTTATCCGGGGAGCTGTTTTTT.

The CDR3 protein is CASSDSGTSGSPQETQYF. In nucleotides, the CDR3 is TGTGCCAGCAGTGATTCCGGGACTAGCGGGAGTCCCCAAGAGACCCAGTACTTC. The genes are TRBV25-1 and TRBJ2-5; 14 bases line up with TRBD2. The CDR3 has 18 amino acids. With V trimmed by 3 bases and J by 1 base, 7 bases remained unmatched. Germline V gene data show CDR1 as MGHDK and CDR2 as SYGVNS. Drawing the rest from reference TRBV25-1 and TRBJ2-5, the complete variable domain is EADIYQTPRYLVIGTGKKITLECSQTMGHDKMYWYQQDPGMELHLIHYSYGVNSTEKGDLSSESTVSRIRTEHFPLTLESARPSHTSQYLCASSDSGTSGSPQETQYFGPGTRLLVL.